These 11 T cell receptor beta chains share one sample of origin, sequenced in a study of OX40 agonist ivuxolimab in advanced cancers. Method: immunoSEQ multiplex PCR; TCRdb's copy keeps in-frame clones and lacks some. Of roughly 100,000 clones in the sample, about nine tenths are singletons; the top ten hold around 0.47%. The sequencing here drew on CD4+ or CD8+ T cells sorted from blood, taken in a trial of the OX40 agonist ivuxolimab. All receptors derive from an adult with an advanced solid tumor such as melanoma, head and neck, liver or kidney cancer.

This rearrangement joins TRBV28 to TRBJ2-7, with 9 positions matching TRBD1. With V trimmed by 7 bases and J by 4 bases, 5 bases remained unmatched. Germline CDR1 reads MDHEN; CDR2 reads SYDVKM. There are 13 residues in the CDR3. In DNA form, the CDR3 reads TGTGCCAGCAACACAGGGGGCCTTTACGAGCAGTACTTC. Protein: CASNTGGLYEQYF.

The chain combines TRBV7-2 with TRBJ1-2; TRBD1 matches 7 bases. The CDR3 has 15 amino acids. CDR1 is SGHTA, CDR2 FQGNSA, per germline. Unmatched junction bases numbered 10, after V lost 5 bases and J lost 4 bases. The CDR3 region has the DNA TGTGCCAGCAGCCGGGGACAGCCCACCATCTATGGCTACACCTTC. It codes for CASSRGQPTIYGYTF.

The rearrangement links TRBV19 to TRBJ1-1, with D unclear. The CDR3 has 13 residues. The V gene lost 5 bases and the J gene lost 4 bases, with 11 bases spanning the gap. Germline values: CDR1 LNHDA, CDR2 SQIVND (reference sequence). Written as DNA, the CDR3 is TGTGCCAGTAGTTGGCCCCAAGGCACTGAAGCTTTCTTT. Translated: CASSWPQGTEAFF.

V gene TRBV7-9 combines with J gene TRBJ1-5; tentatively, D is TRBD1 (6 bases). V lost 5 bases, J lost 3 bases, and 20 bases lay in between. The CDR3 consists of 17 residues. Germline CDR1 and CDR2: SEHNR and FQNEAQ (reference sequence). The DNA of the CDR3 is TGTGCCAGCAGCCGAGTCGGGGGGCGAAAATCCAATCAGCCCCAGCATTTT. Protein sequence: CASSRVGGRKSNQPQHF. Variable domain in full (rest from reference TRBV7-9 and TRBJ1-5): DTGVSQNPRHKITKRGQNVTFRCDPISEHNRLYWYRQTLGQGPEFLTYFQNEAQLEKSRLLSDRFSAERPKGSFSTLEIQRTEQGDSAMYLCASSRVGGRKSNQPQHFGDGTRLSIL.

This chain joins TRBV5-6 and TRBJ1-2, with 7 positions matching TRBD1. This CDR3 region has 14 residues. The germline V gene encodes CDR1 SGHDT and CDR2 YYEEEE. The trim removed 3 bases at V and 4 bases at J, leaving 6 bases unmatched. CDR3 region: CASSYRDRPYGYTF. CDR3 bases: TGTGCCAGCAGCTACCGGGACAGACCCTATGGCTACACCTTC.

In DNA, the CDR3 is TGCGCCAGCAGTGACCGTAAGAGGGAAGCTTTCTTT. Amino acids: CASSDRKREAFF. V and J are TRBV10-1 and TRBJ1-1; D gene uncertain. The CDR3 sequence is 12 residues long. Trimming left V 3 bases short and J 8 bases short, with 10 bases between. The germline V gene has CDR1 WNHNN and CDR2 SYGVQD (reference sequence).

CDR3 sequence reads: CASRVDREGTQYF. In nucleotides, the CDR3 is TGCGCCAGCAGAGTTGACAGGGAGGGGACCCAGTACTTC. The chain couples TRBV5-1 to TRBJ2-5; possibly TRBD1 or TRBD2 for D (7 bases each). The CDR3 sequence is 13 residues long. Trimming cost V 5 bases and J 7 bases, with 15 bases left between them. Looked up from germline, CDR1 is SGHRS and CDR2 is YFSETQ.

This clone was seen a single time. The J gene is TRBJ2-2, the V gene TRBV7-2; D perhaps matches TRBD2 (6 bases). Germline V CDR1 and CDR2: SGHTA, FQGNSA. This CDR3 comprises 13 residues. V lost 6 bases and J lost 1, with 6 bases in between. CDR3 amino acids: CASRGLNTGELFF. As DNA, the CDR3 is TGTGCCAGCAGGGGACTGAACACCGGGGAGCTGTTTTTT.

The chain links TRBV15 to TRBJ2-1; D might be TRBD1 (6 bases). CDR1 and CDR2 from the germline V gene are LNHNV and YYDKDF (reference sequence). This CDR3 has 14 amino acids. V dropped 1 base and J dropped 6 bases, with 10 bases sitting between them. The DNA for the CDR3 is TGTGCCACCAGCAGAGGACAGGTCCGCAATGAGCAGTTCTTC. Its protein is CATSRGQVRNEQFF.

CDR3 DNA: TGCGCCAGCAGTGAGTCGATTGGTTCGGGAAAACTGTTTTTT. The encoded protein is CASSESIGSGKLFF. V is TRBV10-1 and J is TRBJ1-4; D gene uncertain. The CDR3 totals 14 residues. V lost 0 bases and J lost 10, with 12 bases in between. Germline values: CDR1 WNHNN, CDR2 SYGVQD (reference sequence).

The chain recombines TRBV9 with TRBJ2-7; the D gene is possibly TRBD2 (6 bases). With 3 bases removed from V and 3 bases from J, the gap between germline ends came to 13 bases. Germline CDR1 SGDLS, CDR2 YYNGEE. The CDR3 spans 14 residues. CDR3 in amino acids: CASSGGLQFYEQYF. The CDR3, as DNA: TGTGCCAGCAGCGGGGGACTGCAATTCTACGAGCAGTACTTC.